This TCR beta chain was identified in a study of metastatic and nonmetastatic thyroid tumors. V dropped 0 bases and J dropped 3 bases, with 15 bases sitting between them. CDR1 and CDR2 (germline): LGHDT, YNNKEL (reference sequence). There are 16 residues in the CDR3. Broader study findings: A significant increase in TCR beta diversity was reportedly seen in malignant thyroid tumors relative to benign nodules, in blood and tumor.

This clone was detected ten times or more. Its target is not known. Per the original data handling: A papillary thyroid cancer distant-metastasis classifier was built from CDR3 differences across clinicopathological groups. Using MiXCR, TCRdb reanalyzed the PCR reads. These V and J calls are TCRdb output, not the study's own analysis. The repertoire consists of more than 70,000 clones, with around 9.1% occurring once and the leading ten covering 8.8%. No patient received treatment before thyroid surgery. Sequenced sample: blood. The TCR originated in a female donor with papillary thyroid cancer or a benign thyroid nodule (not recorded which). Some clones in this sample may be carry-over from other donors' samples. The chain has TRBV3-1 and TRBJ2-7, with TRBD2 as a possible D gene (6 bases). CDR3 nucleotide sequence: TGTGCCAGCAGCCAAGAACGAAGCGGGCTAAACTACGAGCAGTACTTC. It yields the protein CASSQERSGLNYEQYF.